One and the same sample provided the 20 T cell receptor beta chains below, sequenced in a study of blood T cell repertoires in COVID-19. Using immunoSEQ multiplex PCR, the repertoire was profiled, and TCRdb retains in-frame clones only, with some absent. The sample yields roughly 170,000 clones, around 79% seen once. The sample was peripheral blood. The receptors were gathered from a woman in her 70s with acute or convalescent COVID-19.

V and J are TRBV6-1 and TRBJ1-5; unclear D gene. There are 13 residues in the CDR3. Germline V gene sequence: CDR1 MNHNS, CDR2 SASEGT. Trimming took off 5 bases at V and 0 bases at J, with 5 bases between the two ends. CDR3 in DNA: TGTGCCAGCAGTATAAATAGCAATCAGCCCCAGCATTTT. It translates to CASSINSNQPQHF.

J is TRBJ2-5 and V is TRBV4-1, with 11 bases identical to TRBD2. CDR1 is MGHRA and CDR2 is YSYEKL in the germline V gene. This CDR3 region has 15 residues. V dropped 5 bases and J dropped 4; count of bases not matched to a gene: 6. As DNA, the CDR3 is TGCGCCAGCAGCGTAACTAGCGGGAGTCGAGAGACCCAGTACTTC. It is translated as CASSVTSGSRETQYF.

The chain recombines TRBV6-6 with TRBJ1-1, with D possibly matching TRBD1 (5 bases). Germline V gene data show CDR1 as MNHNY and CDR2 as SVGAGI (reference sequence). The V end was cut by 7 bases, the J end by 0 bases, with 15 bases between. CDR3 length equals 15 residues. The CDR3 reads CASTLPQGLNTEAFF. The CDR3 DNA follows: TGTGCCAGCACCCTCCCCCAGGGCTTGAACACTGAAGCTTTCTTT.

This chain joins TRBV19 and TRBJ1-1; a possible D gene is TRBD1 (6 bases). This CDR3 comprises 14 residues. V was pared by 4 bases and J by 7 bases, with 16 bases between. Germline-derived CDR1 and CDR2 are LNHDA and SQIVND (reference sequence). This chain's CDR3 is CASSKQSLDSEAFF. The CDR3 coding sequence is TGTGCCAGTAGTAAACAATCCCTGGACAGTGAAGCTTTCTTT.

This clone was seen only a few times. This chain joins TRBV7-3 and TRBJ1-1; D uncertain. The CDR3 runs 15 residues. Looked up from germline, CDR1 is SGHTA and CDR2 is FQGTGA. The V and J ends lost 4 bases and 0 bases respectively, with 12 bases between them. The CDR3 coding sequence is TGTGCCAGCAGCTGGGAGGGAGGGTTGAACACTGAAGCTTTCTTT. Translation gives CASSWEGGLNTEAFF.

The chain links TRBV19 to TRBJ1-5, with D unclear. The CDR3 sequence is 11 residues long. CDR1 LNHDA and CDR2 SQIVND come from the germline V gene (reference sequence). V gave up 7 bases and J gave up 5 bases, with 6 bases separating them. The CDR3 coding sequence is TGTGCCAGTACCTTTTATCAGCCCCAGCATTTT. As protein: CASTFYQPQHF.

J is TRBJ1-2 and V is TRBV2; D remains unclear. CDR1 and CDR2 (germline): SNHLY, FYNNEI. There are 13 residues in the CDR3. The V and J ends lost 6 bases and 3 bases respectively, with 11 bases between them. CDR3 sequence: CASRKDYDYGYTF. For the CDR3, the DNA is TGTGCCAGCAGGAAGGACTACGACTATGGCTACACCTTC.

This chain connects TRBV19 to TRBJ1-3, with TRBD1 matching 8 bases. Germline CDR1 is LNHDA and CDR2 is SQIVND (reference sequence). V dropped 7 bases and J dropped 4; count of bases not matched to a gene: 9. The CDR3 length is 15 residues. In nucleotides, the CDR3 is TGTGCCAGTACCTGGGCAGGGGGCGTCGGAAACACCATATATTTT. Residues: CASTWAGGVGNTIYF.

V gene TRBV5-1 combines with J gene TRBJ2-2; TRBD1 matches at 8 bases. Trimming cost V 4 bases and J 1 base; bases outside gene matches: 6. Germline V gives CDR1 SGHRS, CDR2 YFSETQ. The CDR3 runs 16 residues. In nucleotides, the CDR3 is TGCGCCAGCAGCACGTCAGGGGGCAGGAACACCGGGGAGCTGTTTTTT. Translation gives CASSTSGGRNTGELFF. The whole variable domain, filled in from reference TRBV5-1 and TRBJ2-2, reads KAGVTQTPRYLIKTRGQQVTLSCSPISGHRSVSWYQQTPGQGLQFLFEYFSETQRNKGNFPGRFSGRQFSNSRSEMNVSTLELGDSALYLCASSTSGGRNTGELFFGEGSRLTVL.

The chain is built from TRBV19 and TRBJ2-1, with 10 bases that match TRBD2. From germline, CDR1 is LNHDA and CDR2 SQIVND (reference sequence). The CDR3 is made up of 17 amino acids. V shed 5 bases, J shed 8 bases, and the junction held 15 bases outside the gene matches. Written as DNA, the CDR3 is TGTGCCAGTAGTCACGATGGAGGAGCGGGAGGGCCCTATGAGCAGTTCTTC. Amino acid sequence: CASSHDGGAGGPYEQFF.

V usage is TRBV5-1 and J usage is TRBJ2-7; 9 bases agree with TRBD1. Germline-derived CDR1 and CDR2 are SGHRS and YFSETQ. The CDR3 extends over 13 amino acids. The J segment lost 3 bases and the V segment lost 6 bases, leaving 4 bases of the junction unmatched. The CDR3 here is CASKGQGRYEQYF. The CDR3, as DNA: TGCGCCAGCAAGGGACAGGGCCGCTACGAGCAGTACTTC.

The rearrangement uses TRBV28 and TRBJ2-7; 9 nucleotides align to TRBD2. CDR1 and CDR2 (germline): MDHEN, SYDVKM. CDR3 size: 14 residues. The V segment lost 5 bases and the J segment 1 base; nucleotides outside the gene matches: 3. CDR3 residues: CASSLAGPSYEQYF. CDR3 bases: TGTGCCAGCAGTCTAGCGGGACCTTCCTACGAGCAGTACTTC.

This clone was seen a single time. The chain has TRBV5-4 and TRBJ2-7, with 10 bases fitting TRBD1. Germline-derived CDR1 and CDR2 are SGHNT and YYREEE (reference sequence). There are 16 residues in the CDR3. V gave up 2 bases and J gave up 3 bases; unmatched junction bases: 8. In nucleotides, the CDR3 is TGTGCCAGCAGCTTTAAGCGGGACAGGGGACACTACGAGCAGTACTTC. Protein product: CASSFKRDRGHYEQYF.

J is TRBJ2-3 and V is TRBV29-1; 7 nucleotides match TRBD1. The ends lost 4 bases at V and 4 bases at J; junction bases unmatched: 8. Per germline, CDR1 SQVTM and CDR2 ANQGSEA. This CDR3 has 14 residues. The CDR3 DNA reads TGCAGCGTTGTAGGGGGACAGCCTTCAGATACGCAGTATTTT. Translating gives CSVVGGQPSDTQYF.

The J gene is TRBJ2-1, the V gene TRBV7-2, with 9 bases aligning to TRBD2. This CDR3 comprises 16 residues. With V trimmed by 3 bases and J by 9 bases, 12 bases remained unmatched. The germline V gene encodes CDR1 SGHTA and CDR2 FQGNSA. The CDR3 nucleotides read TGTGCCAGCAGCTTCTCTAGCGGGACCACTTGGGGTGAGCAGTTCTTC. It codes for CASSFSSGTTWGEQFF.

V gene TRBV19 combines with J gene TRBJ2-7; D not resolved. V dropped 6 bases and J dropped 0 bases, with 12 bases sitting between them. Germline CDR1 LNHDA, CDR2 SQIVND (reference sequence). The CDR3 sequence is 14 residues long. CDR3 bases: TGTGCCAGTAGCTCTACTCGCACCTCCTACGAGCAGTACTTC. It specifies CASSSTRTSYEQYF.

This clone was counted only a few times. The V and J genes are TRBV19 and TRBJ1-1; 7 nucleotides line up with TRBD1. Germline CDR1 LNHDA, CDR2 SQIVND (reference sequence). The CDR3 sequence is 15 residues long. The J segment lost 1 base and the V segment lost 9 bases, leaving 11 bases of the junction unmatched. The CDR3 loop is CASKITGTANTEAFF. The DNA for the CDR3 is TGTGCCAGCAAAATTACCGGGACAGCGAACACTGAAGCTTTCTTT.

The table lists this clone with a few counts. CDR3 DNA sequence: TGTGCCAGGGGGAACCCCGGGACAGGGCGATACGAGCAGTACTTC. Its translation: CARGNPGTGRYEQYF. This rearrangement joins TRBV2 to TRBJ2-7; 9 bases fit TRBD1. This CDR3 is 15 amino acids long. CDR1 is SNHLY and CDR2 is FYNNEI in the germline V gene. V shed 9 bases and J 4 bases; nucleotides not matched to a gene: 13.

The chain joins TRBV27 to TRBJ1-2; the match to TRBD1 covers 11 bases. The V gene end was trimmed by 3 bases and the J gene end by 7 bases; junction bases not matched to a gene: 7. Germline V CDR1 and CDR2: MNHEY, SMNVEV (reference sequence). This CDR3 is built from 15 residues. CDR3 DNA sequence: TGTGCCAGCAGTTTCCTTAGGACAGGGGGCTTTGGCTACACCTTC. It is translated as CASSFLRTGGFGYTF.

This clone has just one count. The CDR3 spells CASSLGGGNTIYF. The CDR3 DNA sequence: TGTGCCAGCAGCTTAGGAGGTGGAAACACCATATATTTT. This rearrangement joins TRBV7-9 to TRBJ1-3; D gene uncertain. With 1 base removed from V and 3 bases from J, the gap between germline ends came to 4 bases. Germline-derived CDR1 and CDR2 are SEHNR and FQNEAQ (reference sequence). The CDR3 covers 13 residues.